This T cell receptor (beta chain) was observed in a study of blood T cell repertoires in COVID-19. The wider study: The United States, Italy and Spain supplied acute and convalescent COVID-19 samples.

Methods used by the authors: Amplification of reference gene primers was used by the study to estimate nucleated cell counts. Sequencing used immunoSEQ multiplex PCR; TCRdb keeps in-frame clones, though not all of them. Clone size and V and J calls were adopted from that table, with D and trimming inferred from the DNA. The table records around 150,000 clones, 80% to 90% of them present only once. Germline V gene data show CDR1 as SGHTA and CDR2 as FQGTGA. The CDR3 contains 13 residues. Trimming took 3 bases from V and 7 from J, leaving 7 bases between them. V is TRBV7-3 and J is TRBJ1-6; possibly TRBD1 for D (6 bases). The specimen was peripheral blood. The clonotype was recovered from a woman aged 55-69 years who had recovered from COVID-19. The CDR3 nucleotides are TGTGCCAGCAGCTTCGACAGGAATTCACCCCTCCACTTT. This codes for CASSFDRNSPLHF.